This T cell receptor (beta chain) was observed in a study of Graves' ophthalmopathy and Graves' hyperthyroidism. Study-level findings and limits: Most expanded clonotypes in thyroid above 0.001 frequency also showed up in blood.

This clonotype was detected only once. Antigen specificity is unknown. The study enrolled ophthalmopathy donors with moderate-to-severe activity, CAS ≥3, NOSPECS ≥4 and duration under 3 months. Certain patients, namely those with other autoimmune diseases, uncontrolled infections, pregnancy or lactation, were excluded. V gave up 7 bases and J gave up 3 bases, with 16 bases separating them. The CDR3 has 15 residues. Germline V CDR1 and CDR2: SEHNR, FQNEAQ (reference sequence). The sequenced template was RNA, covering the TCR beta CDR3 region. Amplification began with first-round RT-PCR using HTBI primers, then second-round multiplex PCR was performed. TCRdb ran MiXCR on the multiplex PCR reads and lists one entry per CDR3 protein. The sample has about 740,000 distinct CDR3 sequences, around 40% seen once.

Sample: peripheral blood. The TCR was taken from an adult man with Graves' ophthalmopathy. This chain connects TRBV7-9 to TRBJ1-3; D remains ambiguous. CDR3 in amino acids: CASTTLRGDGNTIYF. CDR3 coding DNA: TGTGCCAGCACCACCCTCCGGGGAGATGGAAACACCATATATTTT.